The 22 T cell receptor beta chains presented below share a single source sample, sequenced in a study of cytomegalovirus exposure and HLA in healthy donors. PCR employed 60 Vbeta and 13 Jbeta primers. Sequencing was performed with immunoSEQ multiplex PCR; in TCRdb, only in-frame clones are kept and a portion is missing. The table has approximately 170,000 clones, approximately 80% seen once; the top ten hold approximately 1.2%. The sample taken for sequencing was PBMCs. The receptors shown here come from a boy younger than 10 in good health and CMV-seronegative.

The CDR3 nucleotides read TGTGCCAGCAGTGGGGACAGTCTATTCACAGATACGCAGTATTTT. It encodes CASSGDSLFTDTQYF. The chain couples TRBV2 to TRBJ2-3; TRBD1 agrees at 7 bases. CDR1 is SNHLY, CDR2 FYNNEI, per germline. The CDR3 consists of 15 residues. Trimming took 4 bases from V and 2 from J; bases not matched to a gene: 6.

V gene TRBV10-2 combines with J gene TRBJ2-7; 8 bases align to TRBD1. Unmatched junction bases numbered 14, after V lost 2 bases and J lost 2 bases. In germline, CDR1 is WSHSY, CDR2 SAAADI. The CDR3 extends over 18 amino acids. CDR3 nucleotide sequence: TGCGCCAGCAGTGAGAAATCGACCCCTACGGACAGGGCCTACGAGCAGTACGTC. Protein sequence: CASSEKSTPTDRAYEQYV.

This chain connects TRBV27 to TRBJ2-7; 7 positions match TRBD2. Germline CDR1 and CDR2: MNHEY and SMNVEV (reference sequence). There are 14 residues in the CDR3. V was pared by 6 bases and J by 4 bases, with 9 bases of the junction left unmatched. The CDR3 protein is CASRHRDYDYEQYF. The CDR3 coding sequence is TGTGCCAGCAGACACCGGGACTACGATTACGAGCAGTACTTC.

The CDR3: CAISDPSGASTDTQYF. The CDR3 DNA follows: TGTGCCATCAGTGACCCTAGCGGGGCTAGCACAGATACGCAGTATTTT. This chain links TRBV10-3 with TRBJ2-3, with TRBD2 matching over 9 bases. The CDR3 totals 16 residues. J lost 0 bases, V lost 3 bases, and 4 bases had no gene match. In germline, CDR1 is ENHRY, CDR2 SYGVKD.

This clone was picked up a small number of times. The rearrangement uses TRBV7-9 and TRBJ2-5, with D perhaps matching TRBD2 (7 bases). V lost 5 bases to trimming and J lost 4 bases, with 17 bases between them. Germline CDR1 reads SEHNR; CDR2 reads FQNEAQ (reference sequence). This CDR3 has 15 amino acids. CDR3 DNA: TGTGCCAGCAGCCCCAGGGAGGGGGGGCGAGAGACCCAGTACTTC. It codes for CASSPREGGRETQYF.

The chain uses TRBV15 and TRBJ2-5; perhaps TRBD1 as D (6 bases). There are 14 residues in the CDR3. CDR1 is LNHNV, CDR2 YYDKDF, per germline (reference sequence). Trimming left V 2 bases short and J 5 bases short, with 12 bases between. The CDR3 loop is CATSRSGGWETQYF. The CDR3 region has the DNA TGTGCCACCAGCAGAAGTGGGGGCTGGGAGACCCAGTACTTC.

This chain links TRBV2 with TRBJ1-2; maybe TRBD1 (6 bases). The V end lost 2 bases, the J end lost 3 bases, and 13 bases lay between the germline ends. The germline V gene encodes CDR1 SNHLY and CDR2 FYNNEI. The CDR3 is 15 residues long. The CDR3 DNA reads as TGTGCCAGCAGTGAATTCGGGGGGGGCGACTATGGCTACACCTTC. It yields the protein CASSEFGGGDYGYTF.

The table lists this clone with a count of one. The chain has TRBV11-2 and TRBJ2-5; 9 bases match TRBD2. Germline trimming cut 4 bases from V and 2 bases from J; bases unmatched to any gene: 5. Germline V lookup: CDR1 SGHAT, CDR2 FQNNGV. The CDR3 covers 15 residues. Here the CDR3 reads CASSSLAGRQETQYF. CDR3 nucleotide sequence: TGTGCCAGCAGCTCACTAGCGGGCCGACAAGAGACCCAGTACTTC.

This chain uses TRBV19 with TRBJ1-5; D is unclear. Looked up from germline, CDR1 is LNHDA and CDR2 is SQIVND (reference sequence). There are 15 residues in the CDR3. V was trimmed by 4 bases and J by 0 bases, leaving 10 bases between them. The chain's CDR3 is CASSKGRSSNQPQHF. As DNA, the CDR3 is TGTGCCAGTAGTAAAGGGAGAAGTAGCAATCAGCCCCAGCATTTT.

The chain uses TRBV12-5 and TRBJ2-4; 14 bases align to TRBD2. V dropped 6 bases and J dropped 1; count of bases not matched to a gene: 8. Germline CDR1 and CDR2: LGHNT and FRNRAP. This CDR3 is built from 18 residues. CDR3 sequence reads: CASGLGTSGRVAKNIQYF. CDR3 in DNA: TGTGCTAGTGGACTTGGGACTAGCGGGAGAGTGGCCAAAAACATTCAGTACTTC.

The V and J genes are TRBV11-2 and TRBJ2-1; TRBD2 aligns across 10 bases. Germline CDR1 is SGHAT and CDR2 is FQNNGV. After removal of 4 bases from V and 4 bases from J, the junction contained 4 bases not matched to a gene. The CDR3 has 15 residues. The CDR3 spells CASSSQTSGYNEQFF. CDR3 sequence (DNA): TGTGCCAGCAGCTCTCAGACTAGCGGGTACAATGAGCAGTTCTTC. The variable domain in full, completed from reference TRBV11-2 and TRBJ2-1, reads EAGVAQSPRYKIIEKRQSVAFWCNPISGHATLYWYQQILGQGPKLLIQFQNNGVVDDSQLPKDRFSAERLKGVDSTLKIQPAKLEDSAVYLCASSSQTSGYNEQFFGPGTRLTVL.

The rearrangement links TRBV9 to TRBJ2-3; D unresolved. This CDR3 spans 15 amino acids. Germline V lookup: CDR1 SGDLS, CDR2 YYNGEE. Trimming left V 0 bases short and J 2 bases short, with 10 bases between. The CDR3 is CASSVGAPPTDTQYF. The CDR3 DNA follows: TGTGCCAGCAGCGTAGGCGCACCACCCACAGATACGCAGTATTTT. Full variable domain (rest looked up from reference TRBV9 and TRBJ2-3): DSGVTQTPKHLITATGQRVTLRCSPRSGDLSVYWYQQSLDQGLQFLIQYYNGEERAKGNILERFSAQQFPDLHSELNLSSLELGDSALYFCASSVGAPPTDTQYFGPGTRLTVL.

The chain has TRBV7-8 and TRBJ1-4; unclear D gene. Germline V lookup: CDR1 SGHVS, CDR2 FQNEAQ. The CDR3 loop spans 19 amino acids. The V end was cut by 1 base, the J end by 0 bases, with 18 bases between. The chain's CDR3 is CASSLGVYGETATNEKLFF. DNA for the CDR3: TGTGCCAGCAGCTTAGGGGTCTATGGAGAGACTGCAACTAATGAAAAACTGTTTTTT.

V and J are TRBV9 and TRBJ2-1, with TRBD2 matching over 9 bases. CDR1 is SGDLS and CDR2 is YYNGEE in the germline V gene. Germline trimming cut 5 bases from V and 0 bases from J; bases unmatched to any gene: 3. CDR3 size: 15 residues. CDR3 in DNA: TGTGCCAGCAGTCTTAGCGGGAGCTCCTACAATGAGCAGTTCTTC. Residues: CASSLSGSSYNEQFF.

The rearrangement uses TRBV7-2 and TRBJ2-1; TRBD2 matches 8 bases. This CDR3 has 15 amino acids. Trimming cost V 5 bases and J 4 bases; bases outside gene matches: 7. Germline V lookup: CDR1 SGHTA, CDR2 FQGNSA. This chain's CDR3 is CASSQTSETYNEQFF. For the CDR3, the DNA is TGTGCCAGCAGCCAGACTAGCGAGACTTACAATGAGCAGTTCTTC.

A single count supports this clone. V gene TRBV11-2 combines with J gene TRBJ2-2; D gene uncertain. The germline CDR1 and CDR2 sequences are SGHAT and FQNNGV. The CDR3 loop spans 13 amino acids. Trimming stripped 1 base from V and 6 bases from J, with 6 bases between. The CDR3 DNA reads TGTGCCAGCAGCTTAGGCGCTTCCGGGGAGCTGTTTTTT. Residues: CASSLGASGELFF.

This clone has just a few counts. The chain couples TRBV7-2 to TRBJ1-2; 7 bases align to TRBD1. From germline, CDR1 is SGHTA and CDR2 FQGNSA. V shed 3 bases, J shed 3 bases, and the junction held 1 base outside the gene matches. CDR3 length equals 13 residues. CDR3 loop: CASSFDRDYGYTF. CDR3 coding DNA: TGTGCCAGCAGCTTTGACAGGGACTATGGCTACACCTTC.

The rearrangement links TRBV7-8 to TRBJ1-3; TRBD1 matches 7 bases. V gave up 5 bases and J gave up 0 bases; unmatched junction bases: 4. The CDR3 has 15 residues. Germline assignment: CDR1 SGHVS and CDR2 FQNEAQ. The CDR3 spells CASSLWTGSGNTIYF. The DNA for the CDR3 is TGTGCCAGCAGCCTTTGGACAGGCTCTGGAAACACCATATATTTT.

The CDR3 here is CASSVGREIGQPQHF. DNA for the CDR3: TGTGCCAGCAGCGTAGGGCGGGAAATCGGTCAGCCCCAGCATTTT. The chain couples TRBV9 to TRBJ1-5; D is ambiguous. Per the germline V gene, CDR1 is SGDLS and CDR2 is YYNGEE. The CDR3 spans 15 residues. The ends were cut back, 0 bases at V and 6 bases at J, with 13 bases in the middle.

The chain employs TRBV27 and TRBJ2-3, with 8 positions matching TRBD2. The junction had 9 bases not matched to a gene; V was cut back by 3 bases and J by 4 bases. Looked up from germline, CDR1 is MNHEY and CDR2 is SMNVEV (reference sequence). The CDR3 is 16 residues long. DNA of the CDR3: TGTGCCAGCAGTTTTGCCAGCGGGAGTTTTCCAGATACGCAGTATTTT. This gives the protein CASSFASGSFPDTQYF.

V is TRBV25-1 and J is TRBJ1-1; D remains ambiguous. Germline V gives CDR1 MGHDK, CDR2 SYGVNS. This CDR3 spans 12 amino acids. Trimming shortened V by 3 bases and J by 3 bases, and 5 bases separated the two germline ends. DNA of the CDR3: TGTGCCAGCAGTGATGGCTACACTGAAGCTTTCTTT. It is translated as CASSDGYTEAFF.

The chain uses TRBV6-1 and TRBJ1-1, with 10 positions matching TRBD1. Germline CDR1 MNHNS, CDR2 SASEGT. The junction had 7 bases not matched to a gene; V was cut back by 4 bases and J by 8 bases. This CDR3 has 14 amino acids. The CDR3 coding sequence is TGTGCCAGCAGTGCGTACCGGGACAGGGGAGAAGCTTTCTTT. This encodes CASSAYRDRGEAFF.